This T cell receptor beta chain was sequenced for a study of blood T cell repertoires in COVID-19. Background on the study: The United States, Italy and Spain supplied acute and convalescent COVID-19 samples.

This CDR3 contains 14 residues. Germline CDR1 and CDR2: MGHRA and YSYEKL. V was clipped by 1 base and J by 6 bases, with 10 bases between them. Those enrolled in Seattle joined during active infection and were followed longitudinally afterward. Method: immunoSEQ multiplex PCR; TCRdb's copy keeps in-frame clones and lacks some. The sample holds some 200,000 clones, around 85% seen once. V usage is TRBV4-1 and J usage is TRBJ2-1, with a weak D call TRBD2 (6 bases). The sequencing input was peripheral blood. This clonotype was sampled from a man aged 55 to 70 with COVID-19, enrolled during active disease. This CDR3 is CASSQAGSGNEQFF. For the CDR3, the DNA is TGCGCCAGCAGCCAAGCGGGTAGCGGCAATGAGCAGTTCTTC.